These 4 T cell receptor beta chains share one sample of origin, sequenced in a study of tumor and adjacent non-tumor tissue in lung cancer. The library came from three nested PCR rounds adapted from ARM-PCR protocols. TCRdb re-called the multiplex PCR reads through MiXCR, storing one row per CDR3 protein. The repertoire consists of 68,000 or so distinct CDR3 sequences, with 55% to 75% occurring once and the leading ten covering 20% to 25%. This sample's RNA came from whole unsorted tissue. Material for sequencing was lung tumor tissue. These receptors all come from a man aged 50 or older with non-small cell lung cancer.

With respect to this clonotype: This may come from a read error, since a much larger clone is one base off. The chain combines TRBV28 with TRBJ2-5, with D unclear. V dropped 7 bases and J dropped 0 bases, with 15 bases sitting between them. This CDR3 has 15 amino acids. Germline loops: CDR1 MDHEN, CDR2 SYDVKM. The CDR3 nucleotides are TGTGCCAGCAATCCCGGAAACAGCCACCAAGAGACCCAGTACTTC. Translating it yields CASNPGNSHQETQYF.

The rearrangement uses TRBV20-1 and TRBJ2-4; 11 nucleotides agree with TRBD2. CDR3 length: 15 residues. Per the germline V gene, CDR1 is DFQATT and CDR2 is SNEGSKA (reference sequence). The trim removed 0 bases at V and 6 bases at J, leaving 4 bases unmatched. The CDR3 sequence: CSARESSGGGNIQYF. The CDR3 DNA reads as TGCAGTGCTAGAGAAAGTAGCGGGGGGGGAAACATTCAGTACTTC.

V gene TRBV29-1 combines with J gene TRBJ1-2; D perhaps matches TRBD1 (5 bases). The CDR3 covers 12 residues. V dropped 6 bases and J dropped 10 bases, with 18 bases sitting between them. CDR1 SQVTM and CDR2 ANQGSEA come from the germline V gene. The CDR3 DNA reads TGCAGCGTGGCGACCGGGCGAGGGGACTACACCTTC. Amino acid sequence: CSVATGRGDYTF.

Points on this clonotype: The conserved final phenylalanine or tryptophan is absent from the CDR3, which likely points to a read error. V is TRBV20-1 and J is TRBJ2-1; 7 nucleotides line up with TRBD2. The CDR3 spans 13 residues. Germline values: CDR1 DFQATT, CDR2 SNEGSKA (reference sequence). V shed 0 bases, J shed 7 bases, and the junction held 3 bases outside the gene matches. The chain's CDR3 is CSARETSRNEQFI. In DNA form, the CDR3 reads TGCAGTGCTAGAGAGACTAGCAGAAATGAGCAGTTCATC.